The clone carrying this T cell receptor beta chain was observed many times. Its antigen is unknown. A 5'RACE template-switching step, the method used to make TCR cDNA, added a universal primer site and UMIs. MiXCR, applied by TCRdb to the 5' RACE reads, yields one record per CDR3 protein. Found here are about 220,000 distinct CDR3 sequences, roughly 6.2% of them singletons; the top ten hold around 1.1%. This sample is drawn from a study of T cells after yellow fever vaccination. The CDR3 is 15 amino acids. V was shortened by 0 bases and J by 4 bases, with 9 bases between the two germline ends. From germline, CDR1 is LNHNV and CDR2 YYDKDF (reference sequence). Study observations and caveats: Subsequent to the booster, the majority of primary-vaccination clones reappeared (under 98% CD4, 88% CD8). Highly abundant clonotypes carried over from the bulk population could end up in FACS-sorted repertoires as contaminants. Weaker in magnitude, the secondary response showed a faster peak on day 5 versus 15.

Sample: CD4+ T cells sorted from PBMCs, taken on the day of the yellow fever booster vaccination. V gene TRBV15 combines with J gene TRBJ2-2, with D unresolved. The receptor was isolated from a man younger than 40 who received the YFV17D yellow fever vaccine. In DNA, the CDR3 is TGTGCCACCAGCAGAGATCTTTCAGTCACCGGGGAGCTGTTTTTT. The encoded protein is CATSRDLSVTGELFF.